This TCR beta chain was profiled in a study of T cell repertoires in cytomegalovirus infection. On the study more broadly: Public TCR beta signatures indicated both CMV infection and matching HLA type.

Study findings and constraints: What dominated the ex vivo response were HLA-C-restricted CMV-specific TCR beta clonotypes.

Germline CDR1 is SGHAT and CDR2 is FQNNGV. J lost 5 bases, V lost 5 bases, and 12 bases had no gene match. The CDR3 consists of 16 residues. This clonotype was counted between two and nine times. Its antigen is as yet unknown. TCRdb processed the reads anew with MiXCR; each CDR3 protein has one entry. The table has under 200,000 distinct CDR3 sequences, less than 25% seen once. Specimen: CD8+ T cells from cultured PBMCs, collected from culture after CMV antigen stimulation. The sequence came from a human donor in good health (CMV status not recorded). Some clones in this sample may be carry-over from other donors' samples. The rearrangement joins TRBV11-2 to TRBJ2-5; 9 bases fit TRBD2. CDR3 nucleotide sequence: TGTGCCAGCAGCCCTTGGACTAGCGCCCTCAGGGAGACCCAGTACTTC. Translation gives CASSPWTSALRETQYF.